The subject of this entry is one TCR beta chain. TCRdb ran MiXCR on the 5' RACE reads and lists one entry per CDR3 protein. The sample consists of roughly 1,500,000 distinct CDR3 sequences, more than 30% of them appearing once. The source of the sample is a study of identical twins. The material sequenced was cord blood. This clonotype was obtained from a newborn girl in good health.

The CDR3 DNA sequence: TGCAGCGTTGGCGGGACTAGCGGGGGCCTGGGTGAGCAGTTCTTC. Translated, it gives CSVGGTSGGLGEQFF. The chain employs TRBV29-1 and TRBJ2-1, with 14 bases identical to TRBD2. Germline values: CDR1 SQVTM, CDR2 ANQGSEA. The CDR3 contains 15 residues. The V segment lost 4 bases and the J segment 9 bases; nucleotides outside the gene matches: 8.